These T cell receptor beta chains were read from a single sample in a study of blood T cell repertoires in COVID-19. Measured with immunoSEQ multiplex PCR; TCRdb has only the in-frame clones, and not every one. The repertoire holds roughly 88,000 clones, with 70% to 85% as singletons. Input material: peripheral blood. The origin of the receptors is a woman aged 60-70 years in a cohort sampled during active or convalescent COVID-19. CDR3s leave out the opening cysteine and the closing phenylalanine or tryptophan.

j_gene: TRBJ2-3; v_gene: TRBV6-2/TRBV6-3; CDR3aa: ASSYSSHTQY
j_gene: TRBJ1-2; v_gene: TRBV7-9; CDR3aa: ASSFWTGGAQYYGYT
j_gene: TRBJ1-4; v_gene: TRBV13; CDR3aa: APTTNGTGHDRDEKLF
j_gene: TRBJ1-6; v_gene: TRBV5-4; CDR3aa: ASSLKGYTNNSPLH
j_gene: TRBJ1-1; v_gene: TRBV5-4; CDR3aa: ASSLDSGGRGTEAF
j_gene: TRBJ2-7; v_gene: TRBV30; CDR3aa: AWSNTGTGGGEQY
j_gene: TRBJ2-7; v_gene: TRBV3-1/TRBV3-2; CDR3aa: ASSQPGLTYEQY
j_gene: TRBJ2-1; v_gene: TRBV5-4; CDR3aa: ASSWGQNNEQF
j_gene: TRBJ1-5; v_gene: TRBV11-2; CDR3aa: ASSSQGQPQH
j_gene: TRBJ2-1; v_gene: TRBV27; CDR3aa: ASSLSARGYNEQF
j_gene: TRBJ2-5; v_gene: TRBV7-2; CDR3aa: ASSLGGTSGGIGETQY
j_gene: TRBJ2-3; v_gene: TRBV5-4; CDR3aa: ASSTGLAGGSSFADTQY
j_gene: TRBJ2-2; v_gene: TRBV5-1; CDR3aa: ASRTVNTGELF
j_gene: TRBJ1-6; v_gene: TRBV7-8; CDR3aa: ASSLGSRDSNSPLH
j_gene: TRBJ1-1; v_gene: TRBV5-1; CDR3aa: ASSLMGVYSGGATEAF
j_gene: TRBJ2-3; v_gene: TRBV5-1; CDR3aa: ASSLDTATDTQY
j_gene: TRBJ1-2; v_gene: TRBV7-9; CDR3aa: ASSSDPDTGYT
j_gene: TRBJ2-5; v_gene: TRBV10-3; CDR3aa: AIGAGGGRETQY
j_gene: TRBJ1-1; v_gene: TRBV30; CDR3aa: AWSVPRNTEAF
j_gene: TRBJ2-6; v_gene: TRBV4-2; CDR3aa: ASSQWTANLAANVLT
j_gene: TRBJ2-5; v_gene: TRBV20-1; CDR3aa: SAQMRETQY